Listed below are T cell receptor beta chains from one sample, sequenced in a study of shared clonotypes between healthy human individuals. The protocol was immunoSEQ multiplex PCR, while the TCRdb copy is restricted to in-frame clones and leaves out a portion. The table has almost 750,000 clones, over 55% seen once. What was sequenced was memory CD4+ T cells sorted from blood. These receptors were obtained from a woman aged 30 to 39 in good health. Both conserved end residues are part of each CDR3. A D gene is named only where the DNA matches it firmly. Only part of the rows carry a size: once, few, many, or a class if the clone is expanded.

j_call	d_call	clone_size	v_call	cdr3_aa	cdr3_nt
TRBJ2-3	TRBD2	.	TRBV28	CASSSRLAALDTQYF	TGTGCCAGCAGCTCGAGACTAGCGGCCCTAGATACGCAGTATTTT
TRBJ1-4	TRBD1	few	TRBV15	CATSGTGANEKLFF	TGTGCCACCAGCGGGACAGGGGCAAATGAAAAACTGTTTTTT
TRBJ1-1	.	.	TRBV7-9	CASSLRSGTSRNTEAFF	TGTGCCAGCAGTCTCAGGTCGGGGACTTCTAGGAACACTGAAGCTTTCTTT
TRBJ1-1	.	.	TRBV28	CASSLPGSNTEAFF	TGTGCCAGCAGTTTGCCGGGTTCAAACACTGAAGCTTTCTTT
TRBJ1-2	TRBD1	few	TRBV29-1	CSARTGQGQNGYTF	TGCAGCGCCCGTACAGGACAGGGGCAGAATGGCTACACCTTC
TRBJ2-5	.	.	TRBV5-1	CASSLQGAPEKETQYF	TGCGCCAGCAGCTTGCAGGGAGCTCCAGAAAAAGAGACCCAGTACTTC
TRBJ1-2	.	few	TRBV20-1	CSASDTGYTF	TGCAGTGCTAGCGACACCGGCTACACCTTC
TRBJ2-7	.	few	TRBV4-1	CASSQAGTGYEQYF	TGCGCCAGCAGCCAAGCTGGGACGGGGTACGAGCAGTACTTC
TRBJ2-2	.	.	TRBV29-1	CSVVTSAANTGELFF	TGCAGCGTTGTTACCAGCGCAGCGAACACCGGGGAGCTGTTTTTT
TRBJ2-7	.	.	TRBV19	CAVGRSPYEQYF	TGTGCCGTTGGCAGGTCACCATACGAGCAGTACTTC
TRBJ1-1	.	once	TRBV29-1	CSVEHQGHTEAFF	TGCAGCGTTGAACACCAGGGTCACACTGAAGCTTTCTTT
TRBJ2-5	TRBD2	.	TRBV7-8	CASSPGGGREETQYF	TGTGCCAGCAGCCCCGGCGGCGGGAGGGAAGAGACCCAGTACTTC
TRBJ1-2	TRBD1	.	TRBV19	CASSIGQGNGYTF	TGTGCCAGTAGTATAGGACAGGGGAATGGCTACACCTTC